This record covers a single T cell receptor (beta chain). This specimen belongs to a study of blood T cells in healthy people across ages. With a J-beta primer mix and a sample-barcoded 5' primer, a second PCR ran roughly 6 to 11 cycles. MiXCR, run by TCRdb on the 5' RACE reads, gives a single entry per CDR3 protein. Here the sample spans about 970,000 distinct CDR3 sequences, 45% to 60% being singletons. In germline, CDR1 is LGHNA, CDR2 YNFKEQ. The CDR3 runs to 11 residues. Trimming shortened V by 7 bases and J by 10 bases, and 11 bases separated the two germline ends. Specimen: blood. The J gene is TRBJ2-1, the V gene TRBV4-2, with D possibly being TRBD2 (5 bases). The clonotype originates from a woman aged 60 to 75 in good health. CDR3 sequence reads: CASKAVREQFF. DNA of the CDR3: TGTGCCAGCAAAGCGGTGCGGGAGCAGTTCTTC.